These 22 T cell receptor beta chains were all obtained from the same sample, sequenced in a study of beta chain features in type 1 diabetes. Every isolated RNA sample was fully reverse transcribed, so sequencing captured expressed TCRB transcripts. Assay: immunoSEQ multiplex PCR; the TCRdb copy retains only in-frame clones and omits some. The sample has approximately 380,000 clones; around 15% are singletons. Sequenced sample: naive CD4+ T cells from blood. Source of these receptors: a woman younger than 35 in good health.

This clone showed up just a few times. The rearrangement links TRBV4-3 to TRBJ1-1, with a tentative D call TRBD1 (6 bases). V dropped 0 bases and J dropped 6 bases, with 14 bases sitting between them. Germline CDR1 is LGHNA and CDR2 is YSLEER. The CDR3 consists of 15 residues. The CDR3 spells CASSQDTGPRAEAFF. In nucleotides, the CDR3 is TGCGCCAGCAGCCAAGATACAGGGCCCCGGGCTGAAGCTTTCTTT.

Only a few counts were recorded for this clone. This rearrangement joins TRBV27 to TRBJ2-3; 8 nucleotides align to TRBD2. CDR3 size: 16 residues. With 5 bases clipped from V and 10 bases from J, the junction kept 17 bases outside the gene matches. The germline gives CDR1 MNHEY, CDR2 SMNVEV (reference sequence). The CDR3 loop reads CASSLETGGPPGAQYF. CDR3 in DNA: TGTGCCAGCAGTCTCGAAACGGGAGGGCCCCCAGGTGCGCAGTATTTT.

V and J are TRBV5-1 and TRBJ1-4; no firm D call. The CDR3 runs 13 residues. V was pared by 4 bases and J by 1 base, with 5 bases between. Germline V gives CDR1 SGHRS, CDR2 YFSETQ. DNA for the CDR3: TGCGCCAGCAGCACGGGAACTAATGAAAAACTGTTTTTT. It codes for CASSTGTNEKLFF.

This clone was observed a handful of times. At the DNA level, this CDR3 is encoded by other sequences in the same sample as well. J is TRBJ2-7 and V is TRBV28; no reliable D call. Trimming stripped 3 bases from V and 3 bases from J, with 9 bases between. The CDR3 covers 13 residues. Germline CDR1 reads MDHEN; CDR2 reads SYDVKM. CDR3 residues: CASSLGRSYEQYF. Written as DNA, the CDR3 is TGTGCCAGCAGTTTGGGTCGGAGCTACGAGCAGTACTTC.

This clone was seen only a few times. The genes are TRBV7-2 and TRBJ2-1; the D gene is possibly TRBD1 (6 bases). The germline V gene encodes CDR1 SGHTA and CDR2 FQGNSA. The CDR3 has 13 amino acids. V was shortened by 1 base and J by 8 bases, with 9 bases between the two germline ends. CDR3: CASSLVQGYEQFF. As DNA, the CDR3 is TGTGCCAGCAGCTTAGTACAGGGCTATGAGCAGTTCTTC. The whole variable domain, filled in from reference TRBV7-2 and TRBJ2-1, reads GAGVSQSPSNKVTEKGKDVELRCDPISGHTALYWYRQSLGQGLEFLIYFQGNSAPDKSGLPSDRFSAERTGGSVSTLTIQRTQQEDSAVYLCASSLVQGYEQFFGPGTRLTVL.

The chain recombines TRBV14 with TRBJ2-7; 13 bases are shared with TRBD2. The ends lost 0 bases at V and 6 bases at J; junction bases unmatched: 11. The CDR3 has 18 amino acids. Germline V gene data show CDR1 as SGHDN and CDR2 as FVKESK. In DNA form, the CDR3 reads TGTGCCAGCAGCCAAGATTTTAGGACTAGCGGGAGAGGAAGCGAGCAGTACTTC. Residues: CASSQDFRTSGRGSEQYF. Together with reference TRBV14 and TRBJ2-7, the CDR3 gives the full variable domain: EAGVTQFPSHSVIEKGQTVTLRCDPISGHDNLYWYRRVMGKEIKFLLHFVKESKQDESGMPNNRFLAERTGGTYSTLKVQPAELEDSGVYFCASSQDFRTSGRGSEQYFGPGTRLTVT.

The rearrangement joins TRBV29-1 to TRBJ1-2; 7 nucleotides agree with TRBD1. Germline V gene data show CDR1 as SQVTM and CDR2 as ANQGSEA. The V segment lost 5 bases and the J segment 2 bases; nucleotides outside the gene matches: 5. This CDR3 is built from 13 residues. CDR3 sequence: CSVWTGRNYGYTF. The CDR3 DNA reads TGCAGCGTTTGGACAGGACGCAACTATGGCTACACCTTC.

This clone turned up a few times. The gene calls are TRBV15 and TRBJ2-1, with 7 bases fitting TRBD2. V was clipped by 0 bases and J by 6 bases; unmatched bases: 2. There are 14 residues in the CDR3. Germline-derived CDR1 and CDR2 are LNHNV and YYDKDF (reference sequence). CDR3 DNA: TGTGCCACCAGCAGAGATGCGGGGGTCAATGAGCAGTTCTTC. Translated: CATSRDAGVNEQFF.

This clone was found a few times. This rearrangement joins TRBV30 to TRBJ2-6; maybe TRBD2 (5 bases). This CDR3 region has 16 residues. Deletions cut 2 bases from V and 0 bases from J, with 11 bases between. Per the germline V gene, CDR1 is GTSNPN and CDR2 is SVGIG (reference sequence). The CDR3 sequence is CAWSSPGVSGANVLTF. CDR3 DNA sequence: TGTGCCTGGAGTAGTCCCGGGGTCTCTGGGGCCAACGTCCTGACTTTC.

This clone was recorded a few times. The chain has TRBV29-1 and TRBJ1-1; 7 bases fit TRBD1. Trimming removed 5 bases from V and 7 bases from J; junction bases left unmatched: 10. Germline V gives CDR1 SQVTM, CDR2 ANQGSEA. The CDR3 runs to 13 residues. The CDR3 DNA reads as TGCAGCGTTTCCGGACAGGCTCTGGATGAAGCTTTCTTT. Its translation: CSVSGQALDEAFF.

This chain joins TRBV28 and TRBJ2-6; the match to TRBD2 covers 10 bases. CDR3 length equals 17 residues. J lost 0 bases, V lost 5 bases, and 4 bases had no gene match. CDR1 and CDR2 (germline): MDHEN, SYDVKM. CDR3 nucleotides: TGTGCCAGCAGTCTTCTAGCGGGGGTCTCTGGGGCCAACGTCCTGACTTTC. It yields the protein CASSLLAGVSGANVLTF.

The chain is built from TRBV19 and TRBJ1-2; 8 bases fit TRBD1. The CDR3 is 15 amino acids. The J segment lost 4 bases and the V segment lost 5 bases, leaving 9 bases of the junction unmatched. Germline CDR1 LNHDA, CDR2 SQIVND (reference sequence). The CDR3 loop is CASSRPLGQGYGYTF. The CDR3 nucleotides read TGTGCCAGTAGTCGACCCCTCGGACAGGGCTATGGCTACACCTTC.

This clone has a single count. The gene calls are TRBV15 and TRBJ2-7; 15 bases map to TRBD2. V shed 1 base and J 6 bases; nucleotides not matched to a gene: 4. This CDR3 comprises 16 residues. CDR1 and CDR2 from the germline V gene are LNHNV and YYDKDF (reference sequence). CDR3 sequence reads: CATSRGGLAGGSEQYF. The DNA of the CDR3 is TGTGCCACCAGCAGAGGGGGACTAGCGGGAGGTTCCGAGCAGTACTTC.

This clone has just a few counts. V usage is TRBV25-1 and J usage is TRBJ2-2; D gene unclear. The ends were cut back, 3 bases at V and 8 bases at J, with 7 bases in the middle. In germline, CDR1 is MGHDK, CDR2 SYGVNS. The CDR3 runs to 12 residues. The CDR3 coding sequence is TGTGCCAGCAGTGACCGGGTAGGGGAGCTGTTTTTT. This translates into CASSDRVGELFF.

This chain joins TRBV7-2 and TRBJ2-5, with 8 bases fitting TRBD2. With V trimmed by 2 bases and J by 2 bases, 13 bases remained unmatched. The germline V gene has CDR1 SGHTA and CDR2 FQGNSA. The CDR3 totals 18 residues. The CDR3 DNA reads as TGTGCCAGCAGCTTACTGGGTGAGGGAGCGGGAGATCAAGAGACCCAGTACTTC. Translated: CASSLLGEGAGDQETQYF.

J is TRBJ1-1 and V is TRBV29-1; unclear D gene. The CDR3 has 12 residues. Germline lookup yields CDR1 SQVTM and CDR2 ANQGSEA. Trimming cost V 2 bases and J 1 base, with 5 bases left between them. The CDR3 region is CSVERRNTEAFF. In DNA form, the CDR3 reads TGCAGCGTTGAAAGGAGGAACACTGAAGCTTTCTTT. Full variable domain (missing parts from reference TRBV29-1 and TRBJ1-1): SAVISQKPSRDICQRGTSLTIQCQVDSQVTMMFWYRQQPGQSLTLIATANQGSEATYESGFVIDKFPISRPNLTFSTLTVSNMSPEDSSIYLCSVERRNTEAFFGQGTRLTVV.

The CDR3 is CSVESRGRRYEQYF. In DNA, the CDR3 is TGCAGCGTTGAAAGCAGGGGGCGACGATACGAGCAGTACTTC. The chain links TRBV29-1 to TRBJ2-7; TRBD1 matches 8 bases. Germline CDR1 reads SQVTM; CDR2 reads ANQGSEA. The V gene end was trimmed by 2 bases and the J gene end by 4 bases; junction bases not matched to a gene: 7. The CDR3 runs 14 residues.

This clone was seen a handful of times. V and J are TRBV29-1 and TRBJ2-2; perhaps TRBD2 as D (6 bases). The CDR3 length is 14 residues. Germline CDR1 SQVTM, CDR2 ANQGSEA. The chain's CDR3 is CGIPRTTLTGELFF. CDR3 sequence (DNA): TGCGGAATCCCCCGGACTACCCTCACCGGGGAGCTGTTTTTT.

V gene TRBV4-2 combines with J gene TRBJ1-4; perhaps TRBD1 as D (5 bases). V was shortened by 1 base and J by 1 base, with 13 bases between the two germline ends. CDR1 LGHNA and CDR2 YNFKEQ come from the germline V gene. This CDR3 is built from 17 residues. The CDR3 DNA is TGTGCCAGCAGCCAAGCAGACAGTTACCGAACTAATGAAAAACTGTTTTTT. Translating gives CASSQADSYRTNEKLFF.

The rearrangement links TRBV6-5 to TRBJ2-7, with a weak D call TRBD2 (7 bases). Germline CDR1 MNHEY, CDR2 SVGAGI. CDR3 length equals 14 residues. V shed 1 base and J shed 5 bases, with 12 bases lying between them. The CDR3 region has the DNA TGTGCCAGCAGTTACTTTACAGGGAGGGACGAGCAGTACTTC. It encodes CASSYFTGRDEQYF.

This chain uses TRBV6-5 with TRBJ1-2; 9 bases line up with TRBD1. The CDR3 sequence is 13 residues long. J gave up 2 bases and V 7 bases, and 2 bases lay outside the gene matches. Per germline, CDR1 MNHEY and CDR2 SVGAGI. As DNA, the CDR3 is TGTGCCAGCACAGGACAGGGGAACTATGGCTACACCTTC. Its protein product is CASTGQGNYGYTF.

This clone was recorded a few times. The chain recombines TRBV18 with TRBJ2-7; TRBD2 might be the D (5 bases). The germline V gene has CDR1 KGHSH and CDR2 LQKENI. CDR3 size: 14 residues. V gave up 6 bases and J gave up 2 bases, with 14 bases separating them. Written as DNA, the CDR3 is TGTGCCAGCTCCCCGCCTAGCAGTGCCTACGAGCAGTACTTC. Protein: CASSPPSSAYEQYF.